One TCR beta chain is described in this entry. Its target is not known. V lost 8 bases, J lost 4 bases, and 25 bases stayed unmatched. The CDR3 extends over 19 amino acids. CDR1 is WNHNN and CDR2 is SYGVQD in the germline V gene (reference sequence). The data originate from a study of T cell responses to AZD1222 COVID-19 vaccine. Study-wide results and caveats: Spike-wide coverage was observed for vaccine-associated CD4 TCRs, with dominant responses at 160-218 and 743-854. Nearly half of spike-specific TCRs reportedly target unmutated variant regions. Possibly, clonal diversity was underestimated; donors were largely white British and included more females. Only six or seven AZD1222 recipients were seropositive at baseline.

Profiled with immunoSEQ multiplex PCR; TCRdb holds only in-frame clones, not every one. Of about 130,000 clones in the sample, almost 85% were seen once. This chain links TRBV10-1 with TRBJ2-5; 7 nucleotides line up with TRBD1. Sequencing used peripheral blood, obtained 28 days after the second dose of the MenACWY control vaccine. This clonotype was sampled from an adult who received the MenACWY meningococcal vaccine as a control. The CDR3 coding sequence is TGCGCCAGCCCCACAACCGACCCCTGGAGAGGGGGCCCTCGAGAGACCCAGTACTTC. Translated, it gives CASPTTDPWRGGPRETQYF.